This TCR beta chain was found in a study of blood T cell repertoires in COVID-19. Study overall: Samples representing acute and convalescent COVID-19 were sourced from the United States, Italy and Spain. T cells, B-cell-depleted T cells, or PBMCs supplied cDNA or gDNA.

On this clone itself: The same CDR3 arises from other DNA sequences in this sample as well.

CDR1 and CDR2 from the germline V gene are SGHNT and YYREEE (reference sequence). J gave up 7 bases and V 4 bases, and 2 bases lay outside the gene matches. The CDR3 is made up of 12 amino acids. In the authors' workflow: Quantification of nucleated cells was approximated via reference gene primer amplification. The assay was immunoSEQ multiplex PCR, and TCRdb's table has in-frame clones only and misses some. V and J calls and clone size are copied from that table; D and trimming were computed from the DNA. Here the sample spans some 38,000 clones, roughly 80% being singletons. The material sequenced was peripheral blood. The rearrangement joins TRBV5-4 to TRBJ1-5; 7 bases align to TRBD1. The clonotype comes from a man in his fifties or sixties in a cohort sampled during active COVID-19. The CDR3 DNA is TGTGCCAGCAGCGTACAGGGGCAGCCCCAGCATTTT. Translated: CASSVQGQPQHF.